The 16 T cell receptor beta chains reported below all come from one sample, sequenced in a study of sequential checkpoint blockade in melanoma. Treatment denoted: randomized to nivolumab then ipilimumab (arm A) or the reverse (arm B). Sequenced by immunoSEQ multiplex PCR; TCRdb stores in-frame clones only, minus some. The table includes under 25,000 clones, around 75% detected once. Source: CD8+ T cells sorted from blood (inferred from file names), taken from a patient given nivolumab and ipilimumab in sequence. These TCRs come from a human donor with melanoma.

This chain joins TRBV2 and TRBJ2-7; 12 bases agree with TRBD2. Looked up from germline, CDR1 is SNHLY and CDR2 is FYNNEI. V gave up 7 bases and J gave up 3 bases; unmatched junction bases: 4. CDR3 length equals 14 residues. The CDR3 DNA is TGTGCCAGCATTCTAGCGGGAGGGTTCTACGAGCAGTACTTC. Its protein product is CASILAGGFYEQYF.

This chain connects TRBV6-1 to TRBJ1-1; D is possibly TRBD1 (5 bases). The CDR3 loop spans 13 amino acids. The germline V gene encodes CDR1 MNHNS and CDR2 SASEGT. The V end was cut by 5 bases, the J end by 4 bases, with 11 bases between. The CDR3 loop reads CASSLWGGTEAFF. The DNA for the CDR3 is TGTGCCAGCAGTTTATGGGGGGGCACTGAAGCTTTCTTT.

This clone appeared once. This sequence joins TRBV7-6 and TRBJ2-1; 9 bases are shared with TRBD1. V dropped 4 bases and J dropped 8; count of bases not matched to a gene: 6. Per the germline V gene, CDR1 is SGHVS and CDR2 is FNYEAQ. The CDR3 is made up of 14 amino acids. In DNA form, the CDR3 reads TGTGCCAGCAGCTCGGGACAGGGTATCGATGAGCAGTTCTTC. This translates into CASSSGQGIDEQFF.

The rearrangement uses TRBV6-1 and TRBJ1-1; 10 positions match TRBD1. Germline V gene data show CDR1 as MNHNS and CDR2 as SASEGT. V was clipped by 4 bases and J by 5 bases; unmatched bases: 13. This CDR3 has 17 amino acids. Here the CDR3 reads CASSGPVSDRGRTEAFF. The CDR3 bases are TGTGCCAGCAGTGGCCCAGTCAGCGACAGGGGGCGAACTGAAGCTTTCTTT.

CDR3 nucleotide sequence: TGTGCCAGCACACCGGGGGGAGCTAGCACAGATACGCAGTATTTT. It specifies CASTPGGASTDTQYF. The chain joins TRBV27 to TRBJ2-3; 7 nucleotides agree with TRBD2. The CDR3 is 15 amino acids. V dropped 7 bases and J dropped 0; count of bases not matched to a gene: 7. The germline CDR1 and CDR2 sequences are MNHEY and SMNVEV (reference sequence).

This clone has only one observation. The chain couples TRBV6-5 to TRBJ2-1, with a weak D call TRBD2 (5 bases). CDR3 length: 14 residues. V dropped 0 bases and J dropped 5 bases, with 8 bases sitting between them. Germline V lookup: CDR1 MNHEY, CDR2 SVGAGI. CDR3 coding DNA: TGTGCCAGCAGTTACTCGGACTGGAACAATGAGCAGTTCTTC. Translated: CASSYSDWNNEQFF.

The DNA of the CDR3 is TGTGCCAGCAGGCCCCGGGACAGTGAAAAAGGCTACACCTTC. Protein sequence: CASRPRDSEKGYTF. The V call is TRBV7-9, the J call TRBJ1-2; TRBD1 agrees at 7 bases. The V segment lost 6 bases and the J segment 8 bases; nucleotides outside the gene matches: 12. The CDR3 has 14 residues. Germline lookup yields CDR1 SEHNR and CDR2 FQNEAQ (reference sequence).

The chain carries TRBV10-1 and TRBJ1-1; 9 nucleotides match TRBD1. The CDR3 has 13 residues. In germline, CDR1 is WNHNN, CDR2 SYGVQD (reference sequence). Germline trimming cut 6 bases from V and 4 bases from J; bases unmatched to any gene: 3. CDR3 residues: CASRRDRATEAFF. CDR3 coding DNA: TGCGCCAGCAGGCGGGACAGGGCCACTGAAGCTTTCTTT.

The V call is TRBV5-6, the J call TRBJ1-1; no clear D gene. CDR1 and CDR2 from the germline V gene are SGHDT and YYEEEE. The CDR3 consists of 12 residues. Trimming left V 4 bases short and J 10 bases short, with 14 bases between. Here the CDR3 DNA reads TGTGCCAGCAGCCTTGTCGGGATTGGAGCTTTCTTT. It yields the protein CASSLVGIGAFF.

V is TRBV11-2 and J is TRBJ2-7; 8 bases are shared with TRBD1. The CDR3 is 15 residues long. V was clipped by 5 bases and J by 3 bases; unmatched bases: 9. Per the germline V gene, CDR1 is SGHAT and CDR2 is FQNNGV. Written as DNA, the CDR3 is TGTGCCAGCAGCGAGCACAGGGGGTTTCTCTACGAGCAGTACTTC. Amino acid sequence: CASSEHRGFLYEQYF.

The V call is TRBV4-3, the J call TRBJ2-1; 10 bases agree with TRBD2. The CDR3 extends over 19 amino acids. V gave up 4 bases and J gave up 8 bases; unmatched junction bases: 20. Germline V lookup: CDR1 LGHNA, CDR2 YSLEER. CDR3 sequence reads: CASSRYSPLPGLATHEQFF. The CDR3 bases are TGCGCCAGCAGCCGGTACTCACCTTTACCGGGACTAGCGACCCATGAGCAGTTCTTC.

By share, this clone counts as medium-sized. The chain joins TRBV5-4 to TRBJ2-7; 10 positions agree with TRBD1. CDR1 is SGHNT and CDR2 is YYREEE in the germline V gene (reference sequence). The V segment lost 1 base and the J segment 6 bases; nucleotides outside the gene matches: 7. This CDR3 has 15 amino acids. CDR3 in DNA: TGTGCCAGCAGCTTGATCGGGACAGGGGTCAGCGAGCAGTACTTC. Protein: CASSLIGTGVSEQYF. The full variable domain, rest sourced from reference TRBV5-4 and TRBJ2-7, is ETGVTQSPTHLIKTRGQQVTLRCSSQSGHNTVSWYQQALGQGPQFIFQYYREEENGRGNFPPRFSGLQFPNYSSELNVNALELDDSALYLCASSLIGTGVSEQYFGPGTRLTVT.

The chain recombines TRBV11-3 with TRBJ2-1, with D perhaps matching TRBD2 (5 bases). V lost 5 bases to trimming and J lost 8 bases, with 10 bases between them. The CDR3 is made up of 12 amino acids. Germline-derived CDR1 and CDR2 are SGHNT and YENEEA. The CDR3 DNA is TGTGCCAGCAGCCGGACCGGGGATGAGCAGTTCTTC. Amino acids: CASSRTGDEQFF.

V gene TRBV19 combines with J gene TRBJ1-1, with a possible D match to TRBD1 (5 bases). V was pared by 5 bases and J by 4 bases, with 11 bases between. This CDR3 contains 13 residues. Germline lookup yields CDR1 LNHDA and CDR2 SQIVND (reference sequence). DNA of the CDR3: TGTGCCAGTAGTGCGGGGACCGTCACTGAAGCTTTCTTT. Encoded protein: CASSAGTVTEAFF.

The rearrangement joins TRBV9 to TRBJ2-7; D may be TRBD2 (7 bases). This CDR3 is built from 14 residues. The V gene lost 3 bases and the J gene lost 3 bases, with 13 bases spanning the gap. The germline CDR1 and CDR2 sequences are SGDLS and YYNGEE. CDR3 sequence reads: CASSGEGVSYEQYF. In DNA, the CDR3 is TGTGCCAGCAGCGGGGAGGGGGTGAGCTACGAGCAGTACTTC.

Regarding this clone: The junction and the germline gene differ at one end; a read error may be behind it. This rearrangement joins TRBV7-7 to TRBJ2-5; 7 bases fit TRBD2. The germline gives CDR1 SSHAT, CDR2 FNYEAQ (reference sequence). This CDR3 contains 13 residues. Here the CDR3 DNA reads TGTGCTAGCAGCCGGGTGGGGGGGGAGACCCAGTACTTC. Its protein product is CASSRVGGETQYF.